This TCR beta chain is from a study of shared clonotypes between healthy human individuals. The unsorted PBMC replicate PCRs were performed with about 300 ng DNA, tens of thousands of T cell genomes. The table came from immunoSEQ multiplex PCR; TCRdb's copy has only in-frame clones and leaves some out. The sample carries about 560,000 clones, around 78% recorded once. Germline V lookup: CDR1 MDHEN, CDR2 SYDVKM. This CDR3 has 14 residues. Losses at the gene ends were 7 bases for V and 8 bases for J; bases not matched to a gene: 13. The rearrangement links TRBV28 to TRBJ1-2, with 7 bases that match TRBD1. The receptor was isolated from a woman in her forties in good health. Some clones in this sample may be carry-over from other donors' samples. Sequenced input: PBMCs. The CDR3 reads CASTQTGIGSGYTF. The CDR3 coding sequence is TGTGCCAGCACTCAGACAGGGATCGGTTCCGGCTACACCTTC.